A single count supports the clone carrying this T cell receptor (beta chain). The antigen is undetermined. These data originate in a study of T cell responses to AZD1222 COVID-19 vaccine. The study's findings and limits: Most donors were white British, females outnumbered males, and clonal diversity was possibly underestimated.

Assay used: immunoSEQ multiplex PCR; TCRdb lists only in-frame clones, some missing. The sample has tens of thousands of clones, roughly 90% seen once. V lost 5 bases and J lost 7, with 12 bases in between. CDR1 MRHNA and CDR2 SNTAGT come from the germline V gene. This CDR3 spans 13 amino acids. The receptor's source is an adult who received the AZD1222 COVID-19 vaccine. This sample comprised peripheral blood, obtained 28 days after the second AZD1222 dose. The gene calls are TRBV6-4 and TRBJ2-1, with D maybe TRBD2 (6 bases). The CDR3 coding sequence is TGTGCCAGCAGTAGGGACTTCTCAAATGAGCAGTTCTTC. It codes for CASSRDFSNEQFF.